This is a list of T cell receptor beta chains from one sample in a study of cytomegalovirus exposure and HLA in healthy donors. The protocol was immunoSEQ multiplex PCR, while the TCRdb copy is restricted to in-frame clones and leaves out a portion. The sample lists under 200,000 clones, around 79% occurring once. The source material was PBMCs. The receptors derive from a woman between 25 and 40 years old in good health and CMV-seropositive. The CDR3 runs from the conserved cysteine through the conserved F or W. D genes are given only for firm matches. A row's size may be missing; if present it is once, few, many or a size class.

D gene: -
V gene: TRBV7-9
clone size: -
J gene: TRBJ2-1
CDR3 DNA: TGTGCCAGCATCTTGAGGGAATTCGATGAGCAGTTCTTC
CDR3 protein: CASILREFDEQFF

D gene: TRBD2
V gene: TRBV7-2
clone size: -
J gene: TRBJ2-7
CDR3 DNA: TGTGCCAGCAGTTTGACTAGCGGGGTGAGCGAGCAGTACTTC
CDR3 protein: CASSLTSGVSEQYF

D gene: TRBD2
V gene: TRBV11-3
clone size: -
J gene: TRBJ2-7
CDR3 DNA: TGTGCCAGCAGCTTAAGGGGGGAAGCGGGAGCGGAGGGGGAGCAGTACTTC
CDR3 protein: CASSLRGEAGAEGEQYF

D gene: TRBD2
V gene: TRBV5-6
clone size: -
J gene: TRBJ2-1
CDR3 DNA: TGTGCCAGCAGCTCGGGACTAGCGGGGAGCTCCTACAATGAGCAGTTCTTC
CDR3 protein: CASSSGLAGSSYNEQFF

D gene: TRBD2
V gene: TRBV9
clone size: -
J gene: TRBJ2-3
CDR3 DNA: TGTGCCAGCAGCGTGGCTAGCGGGGGGTTTGGAACAGATACGCAGTATTTT
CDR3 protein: CASSVASGGFGTDTQYF

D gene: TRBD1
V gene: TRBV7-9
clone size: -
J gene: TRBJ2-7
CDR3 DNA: TGTGCCAGCAGCTGGGGAAGGGAAAAGGGGACAGTAGAGTACGAGCAGTACTTC
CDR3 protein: CASSWGREKGTVEYEQYF

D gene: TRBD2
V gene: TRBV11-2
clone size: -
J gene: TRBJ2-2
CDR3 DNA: TGTGCCAGCAGGCCTACCTTAGCGGGAGTCACCGGGGAGCTGTTTTTT
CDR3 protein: CASRPTLAGVTGELFF

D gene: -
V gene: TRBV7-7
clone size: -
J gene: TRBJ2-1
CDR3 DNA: TGTGCCAGCAGCCCCGTACGGGGCTCCTACAATGAGCAGTTCTTC
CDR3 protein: CASSPVRGSYNEQFF

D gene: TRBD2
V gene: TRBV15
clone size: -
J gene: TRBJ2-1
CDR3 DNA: TGTGCCACCAGCGTAGCGGGCGATACCCACAGACGGCAGTTCTTC
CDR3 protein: CATSVAGDTHRRQFF

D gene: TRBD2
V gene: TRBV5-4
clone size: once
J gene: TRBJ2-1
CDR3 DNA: TGTGCCAGCAGCCGCGGGGGGAGCTCCTACAATGAGCAGTTCTTC
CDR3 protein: CASSRGGSSYNEQFF

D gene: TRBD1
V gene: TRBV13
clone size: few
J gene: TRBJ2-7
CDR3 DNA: TGTGCCAGCAGCCCCGGGACAGGGGGCATCTACGAGCAGTACTTC
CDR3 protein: CASSPGTGGIYEQYF

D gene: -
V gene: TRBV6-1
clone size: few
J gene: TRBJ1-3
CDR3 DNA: TGTGCCAGCAGGCTCGAAGGGGTCTCTGGAAACACCATATATTTT
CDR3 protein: CASRLEGVSGNTIYF

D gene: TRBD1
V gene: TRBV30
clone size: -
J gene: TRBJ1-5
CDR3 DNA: TGTGCCTGGAGTGGCGATCACTTGGGGCAGGGGGAAGTCTTTAGCAATCAGCCCCAGCATTTT
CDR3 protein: CAWSGDHLGQGEVFSNQPQHF

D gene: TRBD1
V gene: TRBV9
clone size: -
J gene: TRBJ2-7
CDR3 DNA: TGTGCCAGCAGCGTAAGTGACAGGGTTTCCTACGAGCAGTACTTC
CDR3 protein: CASSVSDRVSYEQYF

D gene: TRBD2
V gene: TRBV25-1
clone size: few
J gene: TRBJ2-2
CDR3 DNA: TGTGCCAGCACGGAGGGCGGGAGTCTTATGACCGGGGAGCTGTTTTTT
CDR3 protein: CASTEGGSLMTGELFF

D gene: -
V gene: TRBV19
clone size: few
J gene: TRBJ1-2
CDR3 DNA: TGTGCCAGTAGCCCGACAGCAACCAACTATGGCTACACCTTC
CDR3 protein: CASSPTATNYGYTF

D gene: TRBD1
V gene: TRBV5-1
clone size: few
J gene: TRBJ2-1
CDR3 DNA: TGCGCCAGCAGCTTTACAGGGGACAATGAGCAGTTCTTC
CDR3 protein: CASSFTGDNEQFF

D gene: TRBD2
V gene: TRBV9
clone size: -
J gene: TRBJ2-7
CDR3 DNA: TGTGCCAGCAGCGTAGGGGGTAGCGGGAGTTACGAGCAGTACTTC
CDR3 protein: CASSVGGSGSYEQYF

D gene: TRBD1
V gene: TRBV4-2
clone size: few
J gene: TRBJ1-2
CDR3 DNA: TGTGCCAGCAGCCAAGGACCGGGACAGGGAGGCGGCTACACCTTC
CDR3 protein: CASSQGPGQGGGYTF

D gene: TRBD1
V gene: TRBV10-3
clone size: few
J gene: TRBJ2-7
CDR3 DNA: TGTGCCATCAGTGAGTCGGGACAGGGGGTCTACGAGCAGTACTTC
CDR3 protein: CAISESGQGVYEQYF

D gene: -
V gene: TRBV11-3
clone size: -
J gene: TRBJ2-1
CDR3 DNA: TGTGCCAGCAGCTTAGAAGGGGGCTCCTACAATGAGCAGTTCTTC
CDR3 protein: CASSLEGGSYNEQFF

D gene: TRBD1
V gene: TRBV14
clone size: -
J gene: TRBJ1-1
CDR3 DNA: TGTGCCAGCAGCCACCGGGACAGCGACACTGAAGCTTTCTTT
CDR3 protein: CASSHRDSDTEAFF

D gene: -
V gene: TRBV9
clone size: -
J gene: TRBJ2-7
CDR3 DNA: TGTGCCAGCAGCAGTAGGTCGTCTAGCTTCCTCTACGAGCAGTACTTC
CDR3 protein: CASSSRSSSFLYEQYF

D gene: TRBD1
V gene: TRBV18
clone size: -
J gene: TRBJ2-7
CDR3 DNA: TGTGCCAGCTCACTTGGGACAGGGAATACCTACGAGCAGTACTTC
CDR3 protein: CASSLGTGNTYEQYF

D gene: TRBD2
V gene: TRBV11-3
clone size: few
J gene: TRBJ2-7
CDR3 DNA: TGTGCCAGCAGCTTAGATGTCGGGGACTATTACTACGAGCAGTACTTC
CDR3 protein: CASSLDVGDYYYEQYF

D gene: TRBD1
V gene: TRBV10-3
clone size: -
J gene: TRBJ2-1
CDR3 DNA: TGTGCCATTGGGACAGGGGGACTGAATGAGCAGTTCTTC
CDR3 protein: CAIGTGGLNEQFF

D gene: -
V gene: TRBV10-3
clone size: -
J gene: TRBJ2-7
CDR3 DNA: TGTGCCACCGAAAAATCGGACGAGCAGTACTTC
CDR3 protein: CATEKSDEQYF

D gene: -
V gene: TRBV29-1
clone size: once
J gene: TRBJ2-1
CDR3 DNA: TGCAGCGTTGAAGGATGGGGGCGGCTCCGGACCCACTACAATGAGCAGTTCTTC
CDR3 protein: CSVEGWGRLRTHYNEQFF

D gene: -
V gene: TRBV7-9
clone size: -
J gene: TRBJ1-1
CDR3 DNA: TGTGCCAGCAGCATATTTAACAGCAGGAACACTGAAGCTTTCTTT
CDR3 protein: CASSIFNSRNTEAFF

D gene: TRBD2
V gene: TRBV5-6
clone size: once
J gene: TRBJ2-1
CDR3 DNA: TGTGCCAGCAGTTTATTAGCGGGGGGGCGAAATGAGCAGTTCTTC
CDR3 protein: CASSLLAGGRNEQFF

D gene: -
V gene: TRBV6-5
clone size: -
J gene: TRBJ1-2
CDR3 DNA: TGTGCCAGCAGTTACTCGTATGACTATGGCTACACCTTC
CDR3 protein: CASSYSYDYGYTF

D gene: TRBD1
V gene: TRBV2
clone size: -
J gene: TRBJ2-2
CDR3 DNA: TGTGCCAGCAGGGTGGGACAGGGGGCCGGGGAGCTGTTTTTT
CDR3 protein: CASRVGQGAGELFF

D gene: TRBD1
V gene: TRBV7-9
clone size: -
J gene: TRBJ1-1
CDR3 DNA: TGTGCCAGCAGTCTCCGACAGGGAGGCTCTACATTT
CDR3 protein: CASSLRQGGSTF

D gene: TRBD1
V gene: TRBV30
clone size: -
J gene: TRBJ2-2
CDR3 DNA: TGTGCCTGGAGTCTCGGGACAGCAACCGGGGAGCTGTTTTTT
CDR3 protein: CAWSLGTATGELFF

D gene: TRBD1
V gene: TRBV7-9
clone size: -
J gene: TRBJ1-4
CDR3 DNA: TGTGCCAGCAGCCCGCCCTTCAGGGGGCTAGATGAAAAACTGTTTTTT
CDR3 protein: CASSPPFRGLDEKLFF

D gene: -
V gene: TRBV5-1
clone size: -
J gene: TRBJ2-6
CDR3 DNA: TGCGCCAGCAGCTTGGGGGCGCCGTACGGGGCCAACGTCCTGACTTTC
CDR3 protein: CASSLGAPYGANVLTF

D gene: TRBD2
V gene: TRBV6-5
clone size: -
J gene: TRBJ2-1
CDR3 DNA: TGTGCCAGCTCGCGGGGGGCGTCCCCCAATGAGCAGTTCTTC
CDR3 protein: CASSRGASPNEQFF

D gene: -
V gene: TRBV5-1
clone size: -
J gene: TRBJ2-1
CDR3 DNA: TGCGCCAGCAGCCGGTCCGTCGGGGGTGAGCAGTTCTTC
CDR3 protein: CASSRSVGGEQFF

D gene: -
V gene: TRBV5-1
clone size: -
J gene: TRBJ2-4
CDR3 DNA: TGCGCCAGCAGCCCGGGGACAACGGTGGACATTCAGTACTTC
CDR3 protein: CASSPGTTVDIQYF

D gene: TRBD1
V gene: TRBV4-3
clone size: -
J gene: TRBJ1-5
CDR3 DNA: TGCGCCAGCAGCCAAGATGCCAGGGGGTATAGTAGCAATCAGCCCCAGCATTTT
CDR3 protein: CASSQDARGYSSNQPQHF

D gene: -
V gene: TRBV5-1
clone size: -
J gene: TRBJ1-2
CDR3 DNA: TGCGCCAGCAGCTTCGGCCGACTGACTAACTATGGCTACACCTTC
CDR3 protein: CASSFGRLTNYGYTF